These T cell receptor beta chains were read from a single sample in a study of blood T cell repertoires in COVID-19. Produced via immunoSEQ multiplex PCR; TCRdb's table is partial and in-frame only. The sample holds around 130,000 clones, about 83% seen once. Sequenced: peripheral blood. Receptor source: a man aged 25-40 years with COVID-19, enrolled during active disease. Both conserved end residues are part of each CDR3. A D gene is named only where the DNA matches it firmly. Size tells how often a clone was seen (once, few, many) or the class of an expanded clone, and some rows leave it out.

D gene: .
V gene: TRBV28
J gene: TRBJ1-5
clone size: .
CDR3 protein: CASSFIEGQPQHF
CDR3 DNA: TGTGCCAGCAGTTTTATCGAGGGTCAGCCCCAGCATTTT

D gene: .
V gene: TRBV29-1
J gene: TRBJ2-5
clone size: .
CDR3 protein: CSARQAQETQYF
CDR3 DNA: TGCAGCGCCCGACAGGCTCAAGAGACCCAGTACTTC

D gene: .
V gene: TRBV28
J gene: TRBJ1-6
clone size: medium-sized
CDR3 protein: CASSLSLPHSSSYNSPLHF
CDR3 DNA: TGTGCCAGCAGTTTATCCCTGCCCCACAGTTCGTCCTATAATTCACCCCTCCACTTT

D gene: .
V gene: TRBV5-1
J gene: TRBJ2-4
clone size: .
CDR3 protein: CASSPTPNRKNIQYF
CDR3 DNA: TGCGCCAGCAGCCCTACACCGAACAGGAAAAACATTCAGTACTTC

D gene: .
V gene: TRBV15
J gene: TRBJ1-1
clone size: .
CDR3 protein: CATSRDVGRVNTEAFF
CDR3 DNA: TGTGCCACCAGCAGAGATGTGGGCAGGGTGAACACTGAAGCTTTCTTT

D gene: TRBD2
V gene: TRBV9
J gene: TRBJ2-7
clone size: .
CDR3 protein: CASSRTSSYEQYF
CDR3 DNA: TGTGCCAGCAGCCGGACTAGCAGCTACGAGCAGTACTTC

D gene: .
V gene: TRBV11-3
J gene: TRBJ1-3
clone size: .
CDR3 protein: CASSLDSRGGNTIYF
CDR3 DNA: TGTGCCAGCAGCTTAGATTCCAGGGGCGGAAACACCATATATTTT

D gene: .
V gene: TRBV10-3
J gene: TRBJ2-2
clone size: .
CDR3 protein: CAIMGAGATGELFF
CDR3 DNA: TGTGCCATCATGGGGGCGGGAGCCACCGGGGAGCTGTTTTTT

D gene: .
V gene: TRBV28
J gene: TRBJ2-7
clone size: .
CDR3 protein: CASTPGRREQYF
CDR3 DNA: TGTGCCAGCACCCCAGGGAGGCGCGAGCAGTACTTC

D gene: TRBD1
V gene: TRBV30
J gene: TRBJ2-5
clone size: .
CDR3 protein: CAWSPQGAGETQYF
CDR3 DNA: TGTGCCTGGAGTCCTCAGGGGGCGGGGGAGACCCAGTACTTC

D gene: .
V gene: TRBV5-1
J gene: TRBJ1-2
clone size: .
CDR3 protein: CASSLLRQGNGYTF
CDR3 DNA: TGCGCCAGCAGCTTGCTAAGGCAGGGAAACGGCTACACCTTC

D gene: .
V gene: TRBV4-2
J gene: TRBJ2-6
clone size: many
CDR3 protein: CASSRELGTSGANVLTF
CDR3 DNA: TGTGCCAGCAGCCGAGAGCTCGGGACTTCTGGGGCCAACGTCCTGACTTTC

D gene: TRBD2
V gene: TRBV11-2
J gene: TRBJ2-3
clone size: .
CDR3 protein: CASSSTSGRRGTDTQYF
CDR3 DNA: TGTGCCAGCAGCTCCACTAGCGGGAGAAGGGGGACAGATACGCAGTATTTT

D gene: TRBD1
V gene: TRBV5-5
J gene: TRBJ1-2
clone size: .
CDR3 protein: CASSSQGEDYGYTF
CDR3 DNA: TGTGCCAGCAGCTCCCAGGGGGAGGACTATGGCTACACCTTC

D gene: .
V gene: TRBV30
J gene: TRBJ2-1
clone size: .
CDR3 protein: CAWDAGLSSYNEQFF
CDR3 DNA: TGTGCCTGGGACGCGGGCCTCAGCTCCTACAATGAGCAGTTCTTC

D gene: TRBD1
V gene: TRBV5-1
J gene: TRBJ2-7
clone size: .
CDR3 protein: CASSETGGPYEQYF
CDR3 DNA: TGCGCCAGCAGCGAGACAGGGGGTCCCTACGAGCAGTACTTC

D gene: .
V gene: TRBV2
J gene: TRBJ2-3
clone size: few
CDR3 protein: CASRATDTQYF
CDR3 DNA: TGTGCCAGCAGGGCCACAGATACGCAGTATTTT

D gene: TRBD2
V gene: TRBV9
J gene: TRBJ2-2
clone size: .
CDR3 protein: CASSVISGRAGELFF
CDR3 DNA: TGTGCCAGCAGCGTAATCAGCGGGAGGGCCGGGGAGCTGTTTTTT

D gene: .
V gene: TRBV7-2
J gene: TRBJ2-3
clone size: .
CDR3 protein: CASTPGSGTDTQYF
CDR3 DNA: TGTGCCAGCACCCCGGGCTCGGGAACAGATACGCAGTATTTT

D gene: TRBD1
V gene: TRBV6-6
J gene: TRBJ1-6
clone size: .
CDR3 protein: CATSNGQANNSPLHF
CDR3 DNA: TGTGCCACCAGCAACGGACAGGCAAATAATTCACCCCTCCACTTT

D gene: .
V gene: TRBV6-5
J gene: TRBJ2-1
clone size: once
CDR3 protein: CASSKRTTGDEQFF
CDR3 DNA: TGTGCCAGCAGTAAGCGGACGACGGGTGATGAGCAGTTCTTC

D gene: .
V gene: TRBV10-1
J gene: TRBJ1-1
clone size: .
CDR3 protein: CASSDTGLNTEAFF
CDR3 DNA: TGCGCCAGCAGTGATACGGGACTTAACACTGAAGCTTTCTTT

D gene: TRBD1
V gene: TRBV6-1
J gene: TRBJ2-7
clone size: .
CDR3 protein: CASSDNRGYEQYF
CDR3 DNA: TGTGCCAGCAGTGATAACAGGGGGTACGAGCAGTACTTC

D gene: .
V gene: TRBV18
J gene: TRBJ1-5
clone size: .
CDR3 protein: CASSSGGSNQPQHF
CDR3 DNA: TGTGCCAGCTCATCAGGTGGGAGCAATCAGCCCCAGCATTTT

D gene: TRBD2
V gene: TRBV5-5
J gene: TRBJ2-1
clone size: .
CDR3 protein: CASSSPFAGASYNEQFF
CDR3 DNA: TGTGCCAGCAGCTCCCCTTTCGCGGGAGCCTCCTACAATGAGCAGTTCTTC

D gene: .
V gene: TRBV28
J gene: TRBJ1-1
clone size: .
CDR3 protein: CASNRPSRRGEAFF
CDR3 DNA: TGTGCCAGCAATCGTCCCAGCCGCAGGGGAGAAGCTTTCTTT

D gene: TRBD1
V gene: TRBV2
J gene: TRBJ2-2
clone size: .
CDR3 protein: CASSKDRGSGELFF
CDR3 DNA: TGTGCCAGCAGTAAGGACAGGGGGAGCGGGGAGCTGTTTTTT

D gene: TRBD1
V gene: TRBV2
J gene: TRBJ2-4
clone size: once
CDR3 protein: CASSGDRSNIQYF
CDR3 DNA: TGTGCCAGCAGTGGGGACAGGTCCAACATTCAGTACTTC

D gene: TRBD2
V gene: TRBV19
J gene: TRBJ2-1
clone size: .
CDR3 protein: CASSPLAGGGNEQFF
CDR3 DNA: TGTGCCAGTAGTCCCCTAGCGGGAGGTGGCAATGAGCAGTTCTTC

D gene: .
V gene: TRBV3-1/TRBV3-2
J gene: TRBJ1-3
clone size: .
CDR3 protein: CASAGTLSGNTIYF
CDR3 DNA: TGTGCCAGCGCGGGGACGCTCTCTGGAAACACCATATATTTT

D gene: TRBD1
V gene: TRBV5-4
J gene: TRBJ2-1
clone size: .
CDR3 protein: CASSRAVGQGSGEQFF
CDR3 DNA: TGTGCCAGCAGCCGCGCCGTGGGACAGGGGAGTGGTGAGCAGTTCTTC

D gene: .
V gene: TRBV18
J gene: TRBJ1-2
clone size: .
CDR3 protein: CASSPYGDYGYTF
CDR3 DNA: TGTGCCAGCTCACCCTACGGAGACTATGGCTACACCTTC

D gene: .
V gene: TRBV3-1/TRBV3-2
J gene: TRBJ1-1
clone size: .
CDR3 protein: CASSQDTGNTEAFF
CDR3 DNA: TGTGCCAGCAGCCAAGACACAGGGAACACTGAAGCTTTCTTT

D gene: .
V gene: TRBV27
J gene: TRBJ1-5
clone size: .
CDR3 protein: CASTTGGQPQHF
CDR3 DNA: TGTGCCAGTACGACGGGTGGACAGCCCCAGCATTTT

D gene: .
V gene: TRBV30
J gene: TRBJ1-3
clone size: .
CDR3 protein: CAWSVTGKNTIYF
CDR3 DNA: TGTGCCTGGAGTGTAACAGGGAAGAACACCATATATTTT

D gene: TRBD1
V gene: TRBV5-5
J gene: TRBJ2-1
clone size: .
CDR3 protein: CASSWTGGYNEQFF
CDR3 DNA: TGTGCCAGCAGCTGGACAGGGGGTTACAATGAGCAGTTCTTC

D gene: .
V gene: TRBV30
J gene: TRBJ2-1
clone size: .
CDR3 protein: CAWSVFGRGDEQFF
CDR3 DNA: TGTGCCTGGAGTGTATTTGGTAGGGGCGATGAGCAGTTCTTC

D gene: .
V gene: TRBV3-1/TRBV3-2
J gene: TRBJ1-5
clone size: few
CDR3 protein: CASSQGYSNQPQHF
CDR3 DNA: TGTGCCAGCAGCCAAGGCTATAGCAATCAGCCCCAGCATTTT

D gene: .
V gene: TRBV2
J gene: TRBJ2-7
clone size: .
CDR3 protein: CASRKGERDEQYF
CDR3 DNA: TGTGCCAGCAGGAAGGGGGAAAGGGACGAGCAGTACTTC

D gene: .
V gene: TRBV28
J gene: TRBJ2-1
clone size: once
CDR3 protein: CASSLTAGALGEQFF
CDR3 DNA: TGTGCCAGCAGCCTTACCGCGGGGGCGCTAGGTGAGCAGTTCTTC

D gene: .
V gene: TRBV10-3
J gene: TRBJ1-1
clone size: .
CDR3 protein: CAISETVGTEAFF
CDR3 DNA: TGTGCCATCAGTGAAACGGTCGGCACTGAAGCTTTCTTT

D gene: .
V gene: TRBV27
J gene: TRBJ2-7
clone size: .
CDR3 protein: CASRPGEQYF
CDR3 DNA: TGTGCCAGCAGACCCGGCGAGCAGTACTTC

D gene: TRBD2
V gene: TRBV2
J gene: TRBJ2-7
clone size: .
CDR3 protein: CASSQNLAGVTYEQYF
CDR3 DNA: TGTGCCAGCAGCCAGAACCTAGCGGGAGTCACCTACGAGCAGTACTTC

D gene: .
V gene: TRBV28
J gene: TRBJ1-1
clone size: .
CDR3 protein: CASSFQNMNTEAFF
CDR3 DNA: TGTGCCAGCAGTTTTCAGAATATGAACACTGAAGCTTTCTTT

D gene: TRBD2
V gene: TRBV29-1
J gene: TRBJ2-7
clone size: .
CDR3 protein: CSVEDREAYEQYF
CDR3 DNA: TGCAGCGTTGAAGATCGGGAGGCCTACGAGCAGTACTTC

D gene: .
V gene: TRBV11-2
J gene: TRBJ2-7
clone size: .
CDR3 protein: CASSWTAWQYF
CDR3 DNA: TGTGCCAGCAGCTGGACTGCCTGGCAGTACTTC